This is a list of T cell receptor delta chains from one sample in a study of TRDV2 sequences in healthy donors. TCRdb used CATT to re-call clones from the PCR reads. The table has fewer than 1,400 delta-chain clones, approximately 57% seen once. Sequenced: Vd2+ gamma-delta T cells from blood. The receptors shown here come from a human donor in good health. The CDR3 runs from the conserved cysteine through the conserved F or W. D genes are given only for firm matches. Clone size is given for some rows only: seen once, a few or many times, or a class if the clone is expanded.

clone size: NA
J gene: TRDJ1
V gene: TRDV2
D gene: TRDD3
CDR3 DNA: TGTGCCTGTGACGCGGTACTGGGGGCCCCGTACACCGATAAACTCATCTTT
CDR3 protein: CACDAVLGAPYTDKLIF

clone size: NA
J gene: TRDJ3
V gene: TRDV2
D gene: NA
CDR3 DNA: TGTGCCTGTGACACACTACGGGCGGTTACCTCCTGGGACACCCGACAGATGTTTTTC
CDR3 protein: CACDTLRAVTSWDTRQMFF

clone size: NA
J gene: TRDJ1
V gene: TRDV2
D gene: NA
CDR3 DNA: TGTGCCTGTGACCCCTTGGGCGGGTCCGATAAACTCATCTTT
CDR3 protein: CACDPLGGSDKLIF

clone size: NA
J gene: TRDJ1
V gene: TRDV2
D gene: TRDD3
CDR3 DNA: TGTGCCTGTGACACCCTTATGGGGGATACGCTTGGGTTCACCGATAAACTCATCTTT
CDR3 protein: CACDTLMGDTLGFTDKLIF

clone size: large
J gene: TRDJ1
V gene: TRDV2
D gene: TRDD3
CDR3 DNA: TGTGCCTGTGACTCCCTGGGGGATACCGATAAACTCATCTTT
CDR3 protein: CACDSLGDTDKLIF

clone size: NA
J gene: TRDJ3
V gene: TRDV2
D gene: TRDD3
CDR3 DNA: TGTGCCTGTGACACACCTCCTACCTATACTGGGGGATACGCTGGGGCCTCCTGGGACACCCGACAGATGTTTTTC
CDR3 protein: CACDTPPTYTGGYAGASWDTRQMFF

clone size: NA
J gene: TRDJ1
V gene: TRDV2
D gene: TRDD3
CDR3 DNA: TGTGCCTGTGACACCGTGGGCACTCCCTACCATGCTGGGGGATACGCGAACTACACCGATAAACTCATCTTT
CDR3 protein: CACDTVGTPYHAGGYANYTDKLIF

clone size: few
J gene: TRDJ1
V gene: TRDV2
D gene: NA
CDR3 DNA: TGTGCCTGTGACACCGTAGGATATCACACCGATAAACTCATCTTT
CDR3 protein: CACDTVGYHTDKLIF

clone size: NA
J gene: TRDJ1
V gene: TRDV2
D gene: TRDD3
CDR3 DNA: TGTGCCTGTGACAAGTTGGAACTGGGGGTTACGGGGGATAAACTCATCTTT
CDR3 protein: CACDKLELGVTGDKLIF

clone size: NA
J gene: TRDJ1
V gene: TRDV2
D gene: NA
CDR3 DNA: TGTGCCTGTGACACCGTCGGGGCCCTACCGTACACCGATAAACTCATCTTT
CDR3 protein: CACDTVGALPYTDKLIF

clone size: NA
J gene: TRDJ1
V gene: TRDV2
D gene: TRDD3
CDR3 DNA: TGTGCCTGTGACCTACTGGGGGATTACGCCGATAAACTCATCTTT
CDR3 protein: CACDLLGDYADKLIF

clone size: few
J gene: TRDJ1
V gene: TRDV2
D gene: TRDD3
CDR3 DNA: TGTGCCTGTGACACGTTACTGGGGGACCTCGATAAACTCATCTTT
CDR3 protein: CACDTLLGDLDKLIF

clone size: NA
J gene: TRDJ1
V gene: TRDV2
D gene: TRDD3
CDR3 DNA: TGTGCCTGTTTTTCACTTACTGGGGAAAATGCATACACCGATAAACTCATCTTT
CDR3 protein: CACFSLTGENAYTDKLIF

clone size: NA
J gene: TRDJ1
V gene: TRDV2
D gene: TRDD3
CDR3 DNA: TGTGCCTGTGACACCGTAGGAGGACTGGGGGATACAGGGGAGGTACTCATCTTT
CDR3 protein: CACDTVGGLGDTGEVLIF

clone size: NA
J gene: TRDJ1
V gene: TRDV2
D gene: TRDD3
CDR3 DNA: TGTGCCTGTGACGACCTTCAATCTGGGGGATACGCAACCACCGATAAACTCATCTTT
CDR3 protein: CACDDLQSGGYATTDKLIF

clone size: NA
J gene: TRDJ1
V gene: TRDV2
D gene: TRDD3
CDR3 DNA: TGTGCCTGTGACTTTGTATCTACTGGGGGATCATCCGATAAACTCATCTTT
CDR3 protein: CACDFVSTGGSSDKLIF

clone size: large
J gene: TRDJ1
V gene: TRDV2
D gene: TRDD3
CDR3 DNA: TGTGCCTGTGACGTTATACCTTCTGAACTGGGGGATACCAGCACCGATAAACTCATCTTT
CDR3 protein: CACDVIPSELGDTSTDKLIF

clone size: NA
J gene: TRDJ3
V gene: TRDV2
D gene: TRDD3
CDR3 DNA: TGTGCCTGTGACACCTTACTGGGGGATCAGGGAAGCTCCTGGGACCCCCGACAGATGTTTTTC
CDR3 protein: CACDTLLGDQGSSWDPRQMFF

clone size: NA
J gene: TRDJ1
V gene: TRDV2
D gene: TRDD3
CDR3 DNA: TGTGCCTGTGACTCCCTTCTCTTACTGGGGGGCACAGACACCGATAAACTCATCTTT
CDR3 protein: CACDSLLLLGGTDTDKLIF

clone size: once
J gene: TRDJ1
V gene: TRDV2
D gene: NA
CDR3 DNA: TGTGCCTGTGACGCCTTACTGGCAGACACCGATAAACTCATCTTT
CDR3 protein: CACDALLADTDKLIF

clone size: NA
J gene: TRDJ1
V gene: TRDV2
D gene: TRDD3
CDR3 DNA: TGTGCCTGTGATCTGCTAACTGGGGGATACGCTCGAGGGACCGATAAACTCATCTTT
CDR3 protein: CACDLLTGGYARGTDKLIF

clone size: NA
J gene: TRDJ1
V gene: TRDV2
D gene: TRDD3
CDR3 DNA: TGTGCCTGTGACACCGTACTGGGGGATGCTTACACCGATAAACTCATCTTT
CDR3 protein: CACDTVLGDAYTDKLIF

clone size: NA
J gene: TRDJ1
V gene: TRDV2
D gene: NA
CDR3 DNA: TGTGCCTGTGACCCCGTACTGGGTACGGCTCCCACCGATAAACTCATCTTT
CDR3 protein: CACDPVLGTAPTDKLIF

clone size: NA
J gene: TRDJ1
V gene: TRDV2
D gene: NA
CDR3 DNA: TGTGCCTGTGACAATCTCCTAAGCCCTATACCCGAAGGTAAACTCATCTTT
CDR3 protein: CACDNLLSPIPEGKLIF

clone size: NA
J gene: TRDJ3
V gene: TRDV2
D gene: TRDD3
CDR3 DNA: TGTGCCTGTGACCACCTACTGGGGGATACGCTCCTCGCCGAAGACTCCTGGGACACCCGACAGATGTTTTTC
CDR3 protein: CACDHLLGDTLLAEDSWDTRQMFF

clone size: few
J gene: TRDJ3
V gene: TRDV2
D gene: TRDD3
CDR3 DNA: TGTGCCTGTGACACCGCCTGGGGGAAAGACTCCTGGGACACCCGACAGATGTTTTTC
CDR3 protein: CACDTAWGKDSWDTRQMFF

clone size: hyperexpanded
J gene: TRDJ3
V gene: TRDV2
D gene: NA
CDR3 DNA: TGTGCCTGTGACACCGCTTCACGAGGCACCTGGGACACCCGACAGATGTTTTTC
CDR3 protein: CACDTASRGTWDTRQMFF

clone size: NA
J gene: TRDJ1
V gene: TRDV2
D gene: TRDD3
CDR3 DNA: TGTGCCTGTGGCACCCTAGTCGGTGGGGGATACGAAACCGATAAACTCATCTTT
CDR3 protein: CACGTLVGGGYETDKLIF

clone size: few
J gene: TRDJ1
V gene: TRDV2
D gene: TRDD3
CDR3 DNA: TGTGCCTGTGACACCCTACCCACTGGGGGGTCAACCGATAAACTCATCTTT
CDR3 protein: CACDTLPTGGSTDKLIF

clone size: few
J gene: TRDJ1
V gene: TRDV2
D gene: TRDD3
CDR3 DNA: TGTGCCTGTGACACTATCTTGGGGGATACGCGAGAAACCGATAAACTCATCTTT
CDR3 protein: CACDTILGDTRETDKLIF